Listed here are 27 T cell receptor beta chains from one sample, sequenced in a study of shared clonotypes between healthy human individuals. TCRdb's copy holds only in-frame clones and misses some; the assay was immunoSEQ multiplex PCR. The sample records about half a million clones, more than 75% being singletons. Material: PBMCs. The receptor set was obtained from a woman in her thirties or forties in good health. Some clones in this sample may be carry-over from other donors' samples.

This clone appeared a few times. V usage is TRBV18 and J usage is TRBJ1-1; D ambiguous. CDR1 and CDR2 (germline): KGHSH, LQKENI. Trimming took off 0 bases at V and 0 bases at J, with 2 bases between the two ends. There are 13 residues in the CDR3. The CDR3 spells CASSPPVNTEAFF. The CDR3 region has the DNA TGTGCCAGCTCACCACCAGTGAACACTGAAGCTTTCTTT. The full variable domain, completed using reference TRBV18 and TRBJ1-1, is NAGVMQNPRHLVRRRGQEARLRCSPMKGHSHVYWYRQLPEEGLKFMVYLQKENIIDESGMPKERFSAEFPKEGPSILRIQQVVRGDSAAYFCASSPPVNTEAFFGQGTRLTVV.

V and J are TRBV11-2 and TRBJ1-1, with D possibly being TRBD1 (5 bases). V lost 1 base and J lost 6, with 12 bases in between. CDR1 and CDR2 from the germline V gene are SGHAT and FQNNGV. The CDR3 extends over 14 amino acids. The CDR3 region is CASSLARGWAEAFF. CDR3 bases: TGTGCCAGCAGCTTAGCAAGGGGTTGGGCTGAAGCTTTCTTT.

The chain has TRBV7-9 and TRBJ1-4; possible D gene TRBD1, 5 bases. Germline CDR1 reads SEHNR; CDR2 reads FQNEAQ (reference sequence). This CDR3 region has 16 residues. Deletions cut 5 bases from V and 6 bases from J, with 19 bases between. The CDR3 DNA follows: TGTGCCAGCAGCCCGGCCGGGACGCGAGGCCATGAAAAACTGTTTTTT. This gives the protein CASSPAGTRGHEKLFF.

As concerns this clone: The CDR3 ends on some other residue instead of the conserved phenylalanine or tryptophan, so this is likely a read error. The DNA is omitted, as the CDR3 cannot be located on it reliably, and the CDR3 follows TCRdb's listing. The rearrangement joins TRBV6-1 to TRBJ1-4. The CDR3 is 14 residues long, counting both termini. Germline V gene lookup returns CDR1 MNHNS and CDR2 SASEGT. The chain's CDR3 is CASSDGGPVTIASR.

This rearrangement joins TRBV9 to TRBJ2-5; D gene ambiguous. This CDR3 spans 14 amino acids. Germline V lookup: CDR1 SGDLS, CDR2 YYNGEE. V shed 3 bases and J shed 7 bases, with 16 bases lying between them. The CDR3: CASSATDVIGTQYF. In DNA, the CDR3 is TGTGCCAGCAGCGCCACGGACGTTATTGGGACCCAGTACTTC. Combining the CDR3 with reference TRBV9 and TRBJ2-5 gives the whole variable domain DSGVTQTPKHLITATGQRVTLRCSPRSGDLSVYWYQQSLDQGLQFLIQYYNGEERAKGNILERFSAQQFPDLHSELNLSSLELGDSALYFCASSATDVIGTQYFGPGTRLLVL.

The chain links TRBV5-1 to TRBJ1-3; D unclear. The V gene lost 0 bases and the J gene lost 0 bases, with 10 bases spanning the gap. The CDR3 spans 16 residues. CDR1 and CDR2 (germline): SGHRS, YFSETQ. The CDR3 sequence: CASSLDGLSSGNTIYF. The DNA of the CDR3 is TGCGCCAGCAGCTTGGACGGGCTGAGCTCTGGAAACACCATATATTTT.

This chain links TRBV4-3 with TRBJ2-3; D is undetermined. Germline-derived CDR1 and CDR2 are LGHNA and YSLEER. The V gene lost 0 bases and the J gene lost 6 bases, with 7 bases spanning the gap. The CDR3 has 13 amino acids. CDR3 sequence reads: CASSQDVADTQYF. The CDR3 DNA reads as TGCGCCAGCAGCCAAGATGTAGCCGATACGCAGTATTTT.

In this sample, this clone turned up a few times. This sequence joins TRBV18 and TRBJ2-7, with TRBD1 identical over 8 bases. After removal of 2 bases from V and 5 bases from J, the junction contained 5 bases not matched to a gene. CDR1 KGHSH and CDR2 LQKENI come from the germline V gene. This CDR3 is built from 14 residues. CDR3 residues: CASSPATGVHEQYF. CDR3 nucleotide sequence: TGTGCCAGCTCACCAGCGACAGGGGTCCACGAGCAGTACTTC.

The chain has TRBV18 and TRBJ2-1, with 8 bases identical to TRBD2. Germline lookup yields CDR1 KGHSH and CDR2 LQKENI. The CDR3 consists of 16 residues. V lost 4 bases and J lost 0; bases outside the gene matches: 5. CDR3 in amino acids: CASSRDSGDSYNEQFF. CDR3 nucleotide sequence: TGTGCCAGCTCACGGGATAGCGGGGACTCCTACAATGAGCAGTTCTTC. Based on the CDR3 plus reference TRBV18 and TRBJ2-1, the full variable domain is NAGVMQNPRHLVRRRGQEARLRCSPMKGHSHVYWYRQLPEEGLKFMVYLQKENIIDESGMPKERFSAEFPKEGPSILRIQQVVRGDSAAYFCASSRDSGDSYNEQFFGPGTRLTVL.

A remark on this clone: A read error may be the cause here, since a much bigger clone is one base away. The gene calls are TRBV6-4 and TRBJ2-1, with 8 bases lining up with TRBD2. Trimming at V came to 4 bases and at J to 6 bases, leaving 8 bases not matched to a gene. The CDR3 consists of 15 residues. Germline V gives CDR1 MRHNA, CDR2 SNTAGT. CDR3 sequence: CASSGREDGSNEQFF. The CDR3 coding sequence is TGTGCCAGCAGTGGGCGGGAGGATGGTTCCAATGAGCAGTTCTTC.

The chain couples TRBV5-8 to TRBJ2-5; D may be TRBD1 or TRBD2 (5 bases each). The CDR3 is 17 amino acids. Germline CDR1 is SGHTS and CDR2 is YDEGEE. V was cut by 1 base and J by 7 bases, with 23 bases left in between. Written as DNA, the CDR3 is TGTGCCAGCAGCTTGTTTAGGATAACCTCTACTGGGGGGACCCAGTACTTC. Its translation is CASSLFRITSTGGTQYF.

For the CDR3, the DNA is TGTGCCAGCAGCCTACCGCGGACAGGGGATGAGGCTTTCTTT. Its translation is CASSLPRTGDEAFF. The chain is built from TRBV7-2 and TRBJ1-1; 9 nucleotides agree with TRBD1. V lost 5 bases to trimming and J lost 11 bases; unmatched junction nucleotides: 12. The CDR3 totals 14 residues. Germline CDR1 is SGHTA and CDR2 is FQGNSA.

This chain connects TRBV27 to TRBJ2-1, with 14 bases matching TRBD2. The CDR3 sequence is 18 residues long. The V gene end was trimmed by 5 bases and the J gene end by 2 bases; junction bases not matched to a gene: 8. Germline V gene data show CDR1 as MNHEY and CDR2 as SMNVEV (reference sequence). In nucleotides, the CDR3 is TGTGCCAGCAGTCTCCCTCGACTAGCGGGAGGGACCTACAATGAGCAGTTCTTC. It codes for CASSLPRLAGGTYNEQFF.

Of note for this clone: The junction does not match germline at one end; this may be a read error. This rearrangement joins TRBV27 to TRBJ2-3, with a possible D match to TRBD2 (6 bases). This CDR3 is built from 17 residues. Germline loops: CDR1 MNHEY, CDR2 SMNVEV (reference sequence). CDR3 DNA sequence: TGTGCCAGCAGCTTATATGGGCGGGGCGGTCCCCCGGATACGCAGTATTTT. As protein: CASSLYGRGGPPDTQYF.

This chain joins TRBV27 and TRBJ2-7; possible D gene TRBD2, 6 bases. From germline, CDR1 is MNHEY and CDR2 SMNVEV (reference sequence). The V end was cut by 7 bases, the J end by 4 bases, with 17 bases between. The CDR3 contains 14 residues. DNA for the CDR3: TGTGCCAGCACCCGTCCGGGACTGTCTTACGAGCAGTACTTC. Its translation is CASTRPGLSYEQYF.

The V gene is TRBV5-1, the J gene TRBJ1-1, with a possible D match to TRBD1 (5 bases). Looked up from germline, CDR1 is SGHRS and CDR2 is YFSETQ. V gave up 0 bases and J gave up 4 bases, with 13 bases separating them. There are 15 residues in the CDR3. CDR3 in amino acids: CASSLAGGQITEAFF. For the CDR3, the DNA is TGCGCCAGCAGCTTGGCCGGGGGTCAGATCACTGAAGCTTTCTTT.

This chain connects TRBV2 to TRBJ2-1, with TRBD2 identical over 11 bases. Germline CDR1 reads SNHLY; CDR2 reads FYNNEI. The CDR3 has 14 residues. After removal of 5 bases from V and 4 bases from J, the junction contained 1 base not matched to a gene. The CDR3 bases are TGTGCCAGCAGTACTAGCGGGGGTTACAATGAGCAGTTCTTC. This sequence encodes CASSTSGGYNEQFF. The full variable domain, its missing parts supplied by reference TRBV2 and TRBJ2-1, is EPEVTQTPSHQVTQMGQEVILRCVPISNHLYFYWYRQILGQKVEFLVSFYNNEISEKSEIFDDQFSVERPDGSNFTLKIRSTKLEDSAMYFCASSTSGGYNEQFFGPGTRLTVL.

The gene calls are TRBV18 and TRBJ2-1; 9 bases line up with TRBD2. This CDR3 comprises 16 residues. Per the germline V gene, CDR1 is KGHSH and CDR2 is LQKENI. The J segment lost 5 bases and the V segment lost 2 bases, leaving 7 bases of the junction unmatched. CDR3 DNA: TGTGCCAGCTCACCAACGCTAGCGGGAACTAACAATGAGCAGTTCTTC. This codes for CASSPTLAGTNNEQFF. The whole variable domain, remainder taken from reference TRBV18 and TRBJ2-1, is NAGVMQNPRHLVRRRGQEARLRCSPMKGHSHVYWYRQLPEEGLKFMVYLQKENIIDESGMPKERFSAEFPKEGPSILRIQQVVRGDSAAYFCASSPTLAGTNNEQFFGPGTRLTVL.

The rearrangement joins TRBV5-1 to TRBJ2-6; perhaps TRBD2 as D (6 bases). This CDR3 comprises 15 residues. Trimming cost V 6 bases and J 2 bases, with 12 bases left between them. The V gene's germline CDR1 is SGHRS and CDR2 YFSETQ. Here the CDR3 reads CASTAGGTGANVLTF. The CDR3 DNA sequence: TGCGCCAGCACTGCCGGAGGGACTGGGGCCAACGTCCTGACTTTC.

This chain joins TRBV12-2 and TRBJ1-5; TRBD1, as called in the table, went unchecked against the DNA. TRBV12-2 is listed as a pseudogene. This CDR3 spans 18 amino acids. The CDR3 sequence is CASRLVMAGSYSNQPQHF. CDR3 bases: TGTGCAAGTCGCTTAGTGATGGCAGGGTCTTATAGCAATCAGCCCCAGCATTTT.

This clone was detected many times. V and J are TRBV2 and TRBJ2-7; 7 nucleotides agree with TRBD1. The CDR3 is 12 amino acids. The V and J ends lost 6 bases and 5 bases, in that order; junction bases with no gene match: 4. Germline V gene data show CDR1 as SNHLY and CDR2 as FYNNEI. CDR3 sequence: CASRGDRDEQYF. The CDR3 DNA reads as TGTGCCAGCAGGGGAGACAGGGACGAGCAGTACTTC.

The chain combines TRBV6-4 with TRBJ1-1; a possible D gene is TRBD1 (5 bases). The germline V gene has CDR1 MRHNA and CDR2 SNTAGT. The CDR3 is 16 residues long. Trimming took 0 bases from V and 4 from J, leaving 15 bases between them. The CDR3 reads CASSDSGGAGGTEAFF. CDR3 DNA sequence: TGTGCCAGCAGTGACTCAGGTGGGGCTGGGGGCACTGAAGCTTTCTTT.

V and J are TRBV5-1 and TRBJ2-5; TRBD1 agrees at 9 bases. The CDR3 has 15 residues. The V and J ends lost 4 bases and 5 bases, in that order; junction bases with no gene match: 9. From germline, CDR1 is SGHRS and CDR2 YFSETQ. The CDR3 region has the DNA TGCGCCAGCAGCATCGGGACAGGGACAAGGGAGACCCAGTACTTC. Amino acids: CASSIGTGTRETQYF. The complete variable domain, with remaining parts taken from reference TRBV5-1 and TRBJ2-5, reads KAGVTQTPRYLIKTRGQQVTLSCSPISGHRSVSWYQQTPGQGLQFLFEYFSETQRNKGNFPGRFSGRQFSNSRSEMNVSTLELGDSALYLCASSIGTGTRETQYFGPGTRLLVL.

This chain joins TRBV28 and TRBJ1-5, with a weak D call TRBD1 (6 bases). Germline values: CDR1 MDHEN, CDR2 SYDVKM. This CDR3 region has 15 residues. The V end was cut by 5 bases, the J end by 2 bases, with 13 bases between. Here the CDR3 DNA reads TGTGCCAGCAGTCGGGCAGGGGTACGCAATCAGCCCCAGCATTTT. Translated, it gives CASSRAGVRNQPQHF.

This clone was seen only a few times. The chain couples TRBV6-5 to TRBJ1-6; 7 positions match TRBD1. J lost 7 bases, V lost 6 bases, and 6 bases had no gene match. This CDR3 is 14 amino acids long. Per the germline V gene, CDR1 is MNHEY and CDR2 is SVGAGI. In DNA form, the CDR3 reads TGTGCCAGCAGACCGACAGGGCGAAATTCACCCCTCCACTTT. Residues: CASRPTGRNSPLHF.

V is TRBV7-6 and J is TRBJ2-1, with D possibly being TRBD1 (5 bases). Germline V gives CDR1 SGHVS, CDR2 FNYEAQ. The CDR3 has 15 residues. Trimming shortened V by 5 bases and J by 0 bases, and 11 bases separated the two germline ends. The CDR3 bases are TGTGCCAGCAGCGAGACAGAGAGCTCCTACAATGAGCAGTTCTTC. Encoded protein: CASSETESSYNEQFF.

The CDR3 coding sequence is TGTGCCAGCAGCTTGGGGGCTAACACTGAAGCTTTCTTT. Translation: CASSLGANTEAFF. The chain links TRBV5-4 to TRBJ1-1, with no clear D. The germline V and J ends were trimmed by 0 bases and 2 bases, with 5 bases remaining between them. This CDR3 is built from 13 residues. The germline V gene encodes CDR1 SGHNT and CDR2 YYREEE (reference sequence).